These 32 T cell receptor beta chains were sequenced from one sample in a study of blood T cells in healthy people across ages. Sample-barcoded 5' priming and a J-beta primer mix drove a second PCR of 7 to 11 cycles. Via MiXCR, TCRdb re-called the 5' RACE reads, giving one row per CDR3 protein. The data contain about 1.8 million distinct CDR3 sequences, approximately 50% of them singletons. The sequencing input was blood. Receptors originate from a woman aged 40 to 49 in good health.

In this sample, this clonotype turned up a few times. The genes are TRBV20-1 and TRBJ2-3, with TRBD2 matching over 8 bases. Germline CDR1 is DFQATT and CDR2 is SNEGSKA (reference sequence). The junction had 0 bases not matched to a gene; V was cut back by 3 bases and J by 4 bases. The CDR3 extends over 12 amino acids. The CDR3 DNA sequence: TGCAGTGCTAGGGGACTAGCAGATACGCAGTATTTT. It yields the protein CSARGLADTQYF.

This clonotype was seen many times. The chain employs TRBV7-2 and TRBJ2-5; unclear D gene. V lost 0 bases, J lost 1 base, and 6 bases lay in between. Germline CDR1 and CDR2: SGHTA and FQGNSA. This CDR3 is 14 amino acids long. The CDR3 loop is CASSLAGSQETQYF. The CDR3 DNA is TGTGCCAGCAGCTTAGCGGGGTCCCAAGAGACCCAGTACTTC.

CDR3 amino acids: CASSPHHSDRSSGANVLTF. In DNA form, the CDR3 reads TGTGCCAGCAGCCCGCACCACTCTGACAGGAGCTCTGGGGCCAACGTCCTGACTTTC. The chain joins TRBV4-2 to TRBJ2-6; maybe TRBD1 (6 bases). The germline gives CDR1 LGHNA, CDR2 YNFKEQ. The ends were cut back, 4 bases at V and 0 bases at J, with 19 bases in the middle. The CDR3 length is 19 residues.

The chain carries TRBV7-9 and TRBJ1-1; 7 bases map to TRBD1. V lost 5 bases, J lost 2 bases, and 11 bases stayed unmatched. CDR3 length equals 16 residues. Per germline, CDR1 SEHNR and CDR2 FQNEAQ (reference sequence). CDR3 in DNA: TGTGCCAGCAGCCTCGGGTACAGGGGAGTTAACACTGAAGCTTTCTTT. The encoded protein is CASSLGYRGVNTEAFF.

The CDR3 loop reads CASRPDRASYNSPLHF. The CDR3 coding sequence is TGTGCCAGCAGACCGGACAGGGCTTCCTATAATTCACCCCTCCACTTT. The genes are TRBV2 and TRBJ1-6; TRBD1 aligns across 8 bases. The CDR3 is 16 amino acids. CDR1 SNHLY and CDR2 FYNNEI come from the germline V gene. Trimming cost V 6 bases and J 1 base; bases outside gene matches: 5.

The chain combines TRBV6-2 or TRBV6-3 with TRBJ2-5; 11 nucleotides line up with TRBD1. The V gene end was trimmed by 2 bases and the J gene end by 7 bases; junction bases not matched to a gene: 6. Germline CDR1 MNHEY, CDR2 SVGEGT. The CDR3 runs to 15 residues. CDR3 protein: CASSYPGTGGRTQYF. The CDR3 DNA sequence: TGTGCCAGCAGTTACCCCGGGACAGGGGGAAGGACCCAGTACTTC.

Of note for this clonotype: A much larger clone lies a single base off, so this may be a read error. This sequence joins TRBV4-3 and TRBJ2-7, with 7 bases fitting TRBD1. This CDR3 comprises 14 residues. Germline CDR1 LGHNA, CDR2 YSLEER. The CDR3 region is CASSPRDSSYKQYF. CDR3 DNA: TGCGCCAGCAGCCCCCGGGACAGTTCCTACAAGCAGTACTTC.

This clonotype was seen a few times. The rearrangement links TRBV28 to TRBJ2-5, with 11 nucleotides matching TRBD2. The trim removed 6 bases at V and 11 bases at J, leaving 14 bases unmatched. Germline loops: CDR1 MDHEN, CDR2 SYDVKM. This CDR3 contains 15 residues. Here the CDR3 reads CASSLAGGRYHEQYF. The CDR3 DNA is TGTGCCAGCAGCCTAGCGGGGGGCCGGTATCATGAGCAGTACTTC.

This chain links TRBV12-3 or TRBV12-4 with TRBJ1-4; D is uncertain. V gave up 2 bases and J gave up 2 bases, with 12 bases separating them. The CDR3 runs to 16 residues. CDR3 sequence: CASSLFGSATNEKLFF. DNA for the CDR3: TGTGCCAGCAGTTTATTCGGGTCGGCCACTAATGAAAAACTGTTTTTT.

With respect to this clonotype: A junction boundary mismatches the germline segment, possibly from a read error. This sequence joins TRBV2 and TRBJ2-5; 11 nucleotides agree with TRBD1. With the DNA end fitting TRBJ2-7 better, the J assignment may be wrong. CDR1 and CDR2 from the germline V gene are SNHLY and FYNNEI. CDR3 length: 16 amino acids. The CDR3 here is CASSKARGQGVYEQYF. Here the CDR3 DNA reads TGTGCCAGCAGTAAAGCTAGGGGACAGGGGGTCTACGAGCAGTACTTC.

V and J are TRBV6-1 and TRBJ1-2; perhaps TRBD1 as D (6 bases). The CDR3 consists of 15 residues. V lost 0 bases and J lost 4, with 12 bases in between. Germline CDR1 reads MNHNS; CDR2 reads SASEGT. As DNA, the CDR3 is TGTGCCAGCAGTGAAGCGAGGGGGATTCGCTATGGCTACACCTTC. Amino acids: CASSEARGIRYGYTF.

The chain couples TRBV20-1 to TRBJ2-3; 8 positions agree with TRBD2. CDR3 length: 15 residues. The trim removed 5 bases at V and 4 bases at J, leaving 11 bases unmatched. Germline CDR1 is DFQATT and CDR2 is SNEGSKA (reference sequence). The CDR3, as DNA: TGCAGTGCTGCATGGACTAGCCGTATCTCAGATACGCAGTATTTT. Its translation is CSAAWTSRISDTQYF.

The V and J genes are TRBV20-1 and TRBJ2-4; D unresolved. Germline-derived CDR1 and CDR2 are DFQATT and SNEGSKA (reference sequence). Trimming pared 2 bases from V and 3 bases from J, leaving 14 bases between. The CDR3 is 15 amino acids. As DNA, the CDR3 is TGCAGTGCTAGAACCGAGCCGACGGGCAAAAACATTCAGTACTTC. Its protein is CSARTEPTGKNIQYF.

The CDR3 sequence: CASSLAGDFYNEQFF. DNA of the CDR3: TGCGCCAGCAGCTTGGCAGGGGACTTCTACAATGAGCAGTTCTTC. This chain links TRBV5-1 with TRBJ2-1; perhaps D is TRBD1 or TRBD2 (6 bases each). Germline V gene data show CDR1 as SGHRS and CDR2 as YFSETQ. The CDR3 has 15 residues. V was clipped by 0 bases and J by 3 bases, with 10 bases between them. Drawing the rest from reference TRBV5-1 and TRBJ2-1, the complete variable domain is KAGVTQTPRYLIKTRGQQVTLSCSPISGHRSVSWYQQTPGQGLQFLFEYFSETQRNKGNFPGRFSGRQFSNSRSEMNVSTLELGDSALYLCASSLAGDFYNEQFFGPGTRLTVL.

The genes are TRBV4-3 and TRBJ2-1, with D possibly being TRBD2 (6 bases). The J call is doubtful: the DNA matches TRBJ2-7 better. This CDR3 has 17 amino acids. The germline gives CDR1 LGHNA, CDR2 YSLEER. CDR3 protein: CASSQGVGGSSYNEQYF. CDR3 nucleotides: TGCGCCAGCAGCCAAGGGGTCGGGGGATCCTCCTACAATGAGCAGTACTTC.

The chain couples TRBV20-1 to TRBJ2-5; D not resolved. The CDR3 extends over 12 amino acids. V lost 3 bases to trimming and J lost 2 bases, with 7 bases between them. CDR1 and CDR2 from the germline V gene are DFQATT and SNEGSKA (reference sequence). The DNA of the CDR3 is TGCAGTGCTAGCGGGTGGCAAGAGACCCAGTACTTC. This codes for CSASGWQETQYF.

J is TRBJ2-5 and V is TRBV12-3 or TRBV12-4, with D tentatively TRBD1 (6 bases). The CDR3 loop spans 17 amino acids. Trimming shortened V by 4 bases and J by 1 base, and 19 bases separated the two germline ends. The CDR3 region is CASSSSQGHSSQETQYF. For the CDR3, the DNA is TGTGCCAGCAGTTCTTCCCAGGGACATAGTTCCCAAGAGACCCAGTACTTC.

The chain combines TRBV20-1 with TRBJ2-7; D may match TRBD1 or TRBD2 (5 bases each). V was trimmed by 5 bases and J by 7 bases, leaving 24 bases between them. The CDR3 consists of 15 residues. Germline V gene lookup returns CDR1 DFQATT and CDR2 SNEGSKA (reference sequence). CDR3 loop: CSAGATGTYSVEQYF. The DNA of the CDR3 is TGCAGTGCTGGCGCGACCGGGACGTATAGTGTTGAGCAGTACTTC.

The table lists this clonotype with a few counts. The chain links TRBV20-1 to TRBJ2-1, with D possibly matching TRBD2 (6 bases). The V gene lost 8 bases and the J gene lost 4 bases, with 12 bases spanning the gap. Germline V gives CDR1 DFQATT, CDR2 SNEGSKA (reference sequence). CDR3 length: 12 amino acids. CDR3 in amino acids: CSPIREYNEQFF. The CDR3, as DNA: TGCAGTCCCATTCGGGAGTACAATGAGCAGTTCTTC.

The gene calls are TRBV12-3 or TRBV12-4 and TRBJ2-1; a weak D match, TRBD2 (6 bases). The ends were cut back, 5 bases at V and 8 bases at J, with 22 bases in the middle. The CDR3 spans 16 residues. The CDR3 DNA sequence: TGTGCCAGCAGTCCCACCGGGACTCATTCTGGAGATGAGCAGTTCTTC. It translates to CASSPTGTHSGDEQFF.

This chain connects TRBV5-1 to TRBJ2-5; 7 nucleotides match TRBD1. In germline, CDR1 is SGHRS, CDR2 YFSETQ. The V gene end was trimmed by 5 bases and the J gene end by 2 bases; junction bases not matched to a gene: 12. The CDR3 runs 16 residues. The CDR3 sequence: CASRNQAGQAQETQYF. CDR3 bases: TGCGCCAGCAGGAACCAAGCCGGACAGGCGCAAGAGACCCAGTACTTC. The full variable domain, rest sourced from reference TRBV5-1 and TRBJ2-5, is KAGVTQTPRYLIKTRGQQVTLSCSPISGHRSVSWYQQTPGQGLQFLFEYFSETQRNKGNFPGRFSGRQFSNSRSEMNVSTLELGDSALYLCASRNQAGQAQETQYFGPGTRLLVL.

This clonotype has more than one count but fewer than ten. The V call is TRBV20-1, the J call TRBJ2-1, with D perhaps matching TRBD2 (6 bases). The CDR3 length is 15 residues. Germline V gene data show CDR1 as DFQATT and CDR2 as SNEGSKA (reference sequence). Trimming took off 2 bases at V and 2 bases at J, with 13 bases between the two ends. CDR3 residues: CSARKGTVTYNEQFF. CDR3 bases: TGCAGTGCTAGAAAAGGGACTGTAACCTACAATGAGCAGTTCTTC.

The rearrangement uses TRBV7-6 and TRBJ2-3; D gene uncertain. The ends were cut back, 5 bases at V and 5 bases at J, with 11 bases in the middle. The CDR3 sequence is 13 residues long. Germline lookup yields CDR1 SGHVS and CDR2 FNYEAQ. The CDR3 DNA follows: TGTGCCAGCAGCGTAGGCCCGATAGATACGCAGTATTTT. It yields the protein CASSVGPIDTQYF.

The chain is built from TRBV10-1 and TRBJ1-1, with D tentatively TRBD1 (6 bases). V was trimmed by 8 bases and J by 0 bases, leaving 19 bases between them. The CDR3 length is 16 residues. CDR1 and CDR2 (germline): WNHNN, SYGVQD (reference sequence). The CDR3 protein is CASPEGGGPMNTEAFF. The CDR3 DNA sequence: TGCGCCAGCCCCGAAGGAGGGGGACCTATGAACACTGAAGCTTTCTTT.

This clonotype was picked up one time. CDR3 sequence reads: CASGARASPNYEQYF. CDR3 sequence (DNA): TGTGCCAGCGGGGCTAGGGCTTCACCCAACTACGAGCAGTACTTC. This chain uses TRBV7-2 with TRBJ2-4; D is possibly TRBD1 (5 bases). The DNA end favors TRBJ2-7, so the J call may be wrong. The CDR3 loop spans 15 amino acids. Germline V gives CDR1 SGHTA, CDR2 FQGNSA.

V and J are TRBV2 and TRBJ2-5; a possible D gene is TRBD2 (6 bases). The CDR3 runs 15 residues. The germline V gene encodes CDR1 SNHLY and CDR2 FYNNEI. V was pared by 7 bases and J by 0 bases, with 15 bases between. The CDR3 nucleotides read TGTGCCAGCACTACACTGGGGAGGAACCAAGAGACCCAGTACTTC. As protein: CASTTLGRNQETQYF.

V gene TRBV6-2 or TRBV6-3 combines with J gene TRBJ2-3; 9 nucleotides line up with TRBD2. From germline, CDR1 is MNHEY and CDR2 SVGEGT. The CDR3 extends over 18 amino acids. Losses at the gene ends were 2 bases for V and 4 bases for J; bases not matched to a gene: 13. The CDR3 here is CASSYRSSGVSRADTQYF. As DNA, the CDR3 is TGTGCCAGCAGTTACAGGTCTAGCGGGGTTTCGAGAGCAGATACGCAGTATTTT.

The chain uses TRBV6-5 and TRBJ2-7, with D possibly matching TRBD1 (6 bases). V shed 7 bases and J shed 1 base, with 14 bases lying between them. There are 14 residues in the CDR3. Germline V lookup: CDR1 MNHEY, CDR2 SVGAGI. The CDR3 here is CASKHHRDSYEQYF. The CDR3 bases are TGTGCCAGCAAACACCACAGGGATTCCTACGAGCAGTACTTC.

This clonotype was recorded a few times. The rearrangement joins TRBV24-1 to TRBJ2-5, with a tentative D call TRBD1 (6 bases). Trimming stripped 4 bases from V and 2 bases from J, with 10 bases between. Germline V lookup: CDR1 KGHDR, CDR2 SFDVKD. The CDR3 has 14 amino acids. CDR3 nucleotides: TGTGCCACCAGTGACCCCGGACAGCAAGAGACCCAGTACTTC. It yields the protein CATSDPGQQETQYF.

The sample holds a few counts of this clonotype. The chain joins TRBV27 to TRBJ1-2, with no clear D. The germline CDR1 and CDR2 sequences are MNHEY and SMNVEV (reference sequence). The CDR3 has 13 amino acids. V lost 8 bases and J 2 bases, leaving 12 bases between the germline ends. This CDR3 reads CASRQDENYGYTF. The DNA for the CDR3 is TGTGCCAGCCGCCAAGACGAGAACTATGGCTACACCTTC.

The J gene is TRBJ2-1, the V gene TRBV11-2; TRBD1 matches 10 bases. In germline, CDR1 is SGHAT, CDR2 FQNNGV. Trimming cost V 5 bases and J 0 bases; bases outside gene matches: 10. The CDR3 extends over 18 amino acids. The CDR3 loop is CASSKRQGAWDSYNEQFF. The DNA for the CDR3 is TGTGCCAGCAGCAAGAGACAGGGGGCTTGGGACTCCTACAATGAGCAGTTCTTC.

The chain uses TRBV4-2 and TRBJ2-7, with D maybe TRBD1 (6 bases). The ends were cut back, 11 bases at V and 1 base at J, with 12 bases in the middle. The germline gives CDR1 LGHNA, CDR2 YNFKEQ. The CDR3 totals 12 residues. CDR3 region: CAEGGRSYEQYF. Here the CDR3 DNA reads TGTGCCGAAGGGGGTAGATCCTACGAGCAGTACTTC.